This T cell receptor (beta chain) was observed in a study of blood T cell repertoires in COVID-19. This CDR3 has 17 amino acids. CDR1 MDHEN and CDR2 SYDVKM come from the germline V gene. V lost 3 bases and J 8 bases, leaving 23 bases between the germline ends. Produced via immunoSEQ multiplex PCR; TCRdb's table is partial and in-frame only. The sample includes under 150,000 clones, approximately 79% seen only once; the top ten take about 2.2%. Participant-reported clinical history was the basis for cohort assignment. This rearrangement joins TRBV28 to TRBJ1-5, with D possibly matching TRBD1 (6 bases). The sequenced material came from PBMCs or T cells enriched from blood (not recorded which). The source is a man in his forties or fifties with acute COVID-19. In DNA, the CDR3 is TGTGCCAGCAGTTTGGTAGGGTGGCAAGGGGGAATCAAGCCCCAGCATTTT. Amino acid sequence: CASSLVGWQGGIKPQHF. The entire variable domain, with the rest obtained from reference TRBV28 and TRBJ1-5, is as follows: DVKVTQSSRYLVKRTGEKVFLECVQDMDHENMFWYRQDPGLGLRLIYFSYDVKMKEKGDIPEGYSVSREKKERFSLILESASTNQTSMYLCASSLVGWQGGIKPQHFGDGTRLSIL.